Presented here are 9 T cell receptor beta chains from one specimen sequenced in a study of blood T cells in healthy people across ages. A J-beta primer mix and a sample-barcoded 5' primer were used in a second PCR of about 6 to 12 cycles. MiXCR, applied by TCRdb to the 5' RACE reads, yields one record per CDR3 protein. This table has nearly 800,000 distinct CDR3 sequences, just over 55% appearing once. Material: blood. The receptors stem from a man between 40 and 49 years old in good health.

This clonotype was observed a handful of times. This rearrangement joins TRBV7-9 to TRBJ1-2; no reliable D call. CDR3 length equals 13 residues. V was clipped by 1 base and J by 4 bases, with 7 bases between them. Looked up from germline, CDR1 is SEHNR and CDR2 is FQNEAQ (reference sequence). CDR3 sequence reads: CASSLETFYGYTF. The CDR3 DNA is TGTGCCAGCAGCTTAGAGACCTTCTATGGCTACACCTTC.

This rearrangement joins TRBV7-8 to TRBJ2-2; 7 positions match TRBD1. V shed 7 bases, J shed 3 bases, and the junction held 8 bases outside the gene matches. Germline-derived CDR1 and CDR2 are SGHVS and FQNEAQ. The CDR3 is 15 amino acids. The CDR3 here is CASIKGAPYTGELFF. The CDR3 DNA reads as TGTGCCAGCATTAAGGGGGCGCCCTACACCGGGGAGCTGTTTTTT.

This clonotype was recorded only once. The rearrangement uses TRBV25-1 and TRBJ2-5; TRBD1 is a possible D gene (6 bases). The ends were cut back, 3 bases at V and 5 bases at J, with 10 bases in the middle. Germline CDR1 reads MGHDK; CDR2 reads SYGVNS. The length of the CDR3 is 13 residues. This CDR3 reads CASSEQGSETQYF. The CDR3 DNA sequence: TGTGCCAGCAGTGAGCAGGGGTCGGAGACCCAGTACTTC.

The CDR3 nucleotides read TGTGCCAGCAGCCCCCGGACAGGGAAACACGAGCAGTACTTC. Protein sequence: CASSPRTGKHEQYF. The chain combines TRBV21-1 with TRBJ2-7; the table's D call, TRBD1, has no DNA check behind it. TRBV21-1 is flagged as a pseudogene. The CDR3 covers 14 residues.

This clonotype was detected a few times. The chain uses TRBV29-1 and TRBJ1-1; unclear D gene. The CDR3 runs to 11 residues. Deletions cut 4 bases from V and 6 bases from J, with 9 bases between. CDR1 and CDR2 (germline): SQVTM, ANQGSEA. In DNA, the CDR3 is TGCAGCGTTGGGGGTCGGTCTGAAGCTTTCTTT. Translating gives CSVGGRSEAFF. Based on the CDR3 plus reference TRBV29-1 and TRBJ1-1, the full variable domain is SAVISQKPSRDICQRGTSLTIQCQVDSQVTMMFWYRQQPGQSLTLIATANQGSEATYESGFVIDKFPISRPNLTFSTLTVSNMSPEDSSIYLCSVGGRSEAFFGQGTRLTVV.

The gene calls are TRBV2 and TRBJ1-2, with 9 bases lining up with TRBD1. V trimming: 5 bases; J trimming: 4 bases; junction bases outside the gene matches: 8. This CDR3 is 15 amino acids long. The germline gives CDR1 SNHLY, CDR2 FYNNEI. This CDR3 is CASSKDSTGGYGYTF. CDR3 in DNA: TGTGCCAGCAGTAAAGATTCGACAGGGGGCTATGGCTACACCTTC.

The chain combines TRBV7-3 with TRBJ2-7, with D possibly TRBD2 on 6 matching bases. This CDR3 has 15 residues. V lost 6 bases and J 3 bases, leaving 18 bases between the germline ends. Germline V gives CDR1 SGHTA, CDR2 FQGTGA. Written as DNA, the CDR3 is TGTGCCAGCAGTTTGTCGGGGGTAAGGGGCTACGAGCAGTACTTC. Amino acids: CASSLSGVRGYEQYF.

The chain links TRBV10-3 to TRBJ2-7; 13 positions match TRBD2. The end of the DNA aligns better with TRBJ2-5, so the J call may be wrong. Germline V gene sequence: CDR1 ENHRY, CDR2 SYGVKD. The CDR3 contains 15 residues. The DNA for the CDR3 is TGTGCCATCAGTGTTGGGACTAGCGGGACAAAGACCCAGTACTTC. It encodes CAISVGTSGTKTQYF.

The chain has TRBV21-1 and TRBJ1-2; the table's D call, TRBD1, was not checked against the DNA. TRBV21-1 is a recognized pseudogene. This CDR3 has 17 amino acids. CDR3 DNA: TGTGCCAGCAGTAGTTGGACAGGGAGGAACCCCTTCTATGGCTACACCTTC. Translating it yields CASSSWTGRNPFYGYTF.